This record concerns one T cell receptor (beta chain) sequence. Antigen specificity is unknown. These data come from a study of T cells in Graves' hyperthyroidism and ophthalmopathy. Regarding the study as a whole: Ophthalmopathy got predicted by the model a median about 6.5 months before its onset.

V gave up 1 base and J gave up 3 bases, with 6 bases separating them. Per the germline V gene, CDR1 is MDHEN and CDR2 is SYDVKM. The CDR3 totals 14 residues. RNA transcripts gave rise to amplified TCR beta CDR3 regions. With the HTBI primer set, the TCR CDR3 went through a first round of RT-PCR. Each CDR3 protein gets one entry after TCRdb re-called the multiplex PCR reads with MiXCR. The table records 300,000 to 500,000 distinct CDR3 sequences, 15% of them present only once. This receptor was taken from a woman aged 30 to 39 with Graves' hyperthyroidism. The sequencing input was blood. The rearrangement joins TRBV28 to TRBJ2-2; D is ambiguous. The CDR3 loop is CASSLYGYTGELFF. DNA of the CDR3: TGTGCCAGCAGTTTATACGGGTACACCGGGGAGCTGTTTTTT. Complete variable domain (other parts from reference TRBV28 and TRBJ2-2): DVKVTQSSRYLVKRTGEKVFLECVQDMDHENMFWYRQDPGLGLRLIYFSYDVKMKEKGDIPEGYSVSREKKERFSLILESASTNQTSMYLCASSLYGYTGELFFGEGSRLTVL.